A selection of T cell receptor beta chains follows, all from one sample in a study of blood T cell repertoires in COVID-19. Using immunoSEQ multiplex PCR, the repertoire was profiled, and TCRdb retains in-frame clones only, with some absent. The sample lists fewer than 100,000 clones; about four fifths were seen once. Material: peripheral blood. These receptors all stem from a man aged 50 or older with acute or convalescent COVID-19. Both conserved end residues are part of each CDR3. The order of the fields is V gene, clone size, CDR3 length, J gene, D gene, CDR3 DNA, CDR3 protein. The D gene is left open where the match is weak. Size tells how often a clone was seen (once, few, many) or the class of an expanded clone, and some rows leave it out.

TRBV5-1	once	13	TRBJ2-7	NA	TGCGCCAGCAGCCGGGGGAGCTCCTACGAGCAGTACTTC	CASSRGSSYEQYF
TRBV10-2	NA	16	TRBJ1-5	TRBD1	TGCGCCAGCAGCCCGGGACAGGGAAGAAGCAATCAGCCCCAGCATTTT	CASSPGQGRSNQPQHF
TRBV28	NA	13	TRBJ1-2	NA	TGTGCCAGCAGTGGTCCACAGCCCTATGGCTACACCTTC	CASSGPQPYGYTF
TRBV14	NA	14	TRBJ1-1	TRBD1	TGTGCCAGCAGCCTGAGACAGGGGAACACTGAAGCTTTCTTT	CASSLRQGNTEAFF
TRBV9	NA	15	TRBJ2-7	TRBD2	TGTGCCAGCAGCGTAGGTAGCGGGATGTACTACGAGCAGTACTTC	CASSVGSGMYYEQYF
TRBV7-2	once	15	TRBJ2-3	NA	TGTGCCAGCAGCTTATACGGGGGTTACACAGATACGCAGTATTTT	CASSLYGGYTDTQYF
TRBV7-2	once	13	TRBJ1-5	NA	TGTGCCAGCAGCCTTGGCCCCAATCAGCCCCAGCATTTT	CASSLGPNQPQHF
TRBV6-2/TRBV6-3	NA	17	TRBJ2-5	NA	TGTGCCAGCAGTTACCGACCCTGGCTAGATATACAAGAGACCCAGTACTTC	CASSYRPWLDIQETQYF
TRBV27	NA	15	TRBJ1-2	NA	TGTGCCAGCAGTTTATCCACCCGCCCGGACTATGGCTACACCTTC	CASSLSTRPDYGYTF
TRBV19	NA	15	TRBJ2-5	TRBD1	TGTGCCAGTAGTCGAGGACAGGCGTTTCAAGAGACCCAGTACTTC	CASSRGQAFQETQYF
TRBV9	NA	16	TRBJ2-7	TRBD1	TGTGCCAGCAGCGCAGACCGGGACAGTAGTTACTACGAGCAGTACTTC	CASSADRDSSYYEQYF
TRBV24-1	NA	13	TRBJ2-2	TRBD1	TGTGCCACCAGGCCGACAGGGCCCGGGGAGCTGTTTTTT	CATRPTGPGELFF
TRBV25-1	NA	13	TRBJ1-2	NA	TGTGCCAGCAGTGCGGAACGGGTTGATGGCTACACCTTC	CASSAERVDGYTF
TRBV29-1	NA	15	TRBJ1-4	NA	TGCAGCGTAAGCTCCCCGGGGAGTAAGAATGAAAAACTGTTTTTT	CSVSSPGSKNEKLFF
TRBV6-5	few	15	TRBJ1-4	NA	TGTGCCAGCAGTTATCTAGGGGGAGATAATGAAAAACTGTTTTTT	CASSYLGGDNEKLFF
TRBV19	NA	14	TRBJ2-3	TRBD2	TGTGCCAGTTCCGACCGGGACTACACAGATACGCAGTATTTT	CASSDRDYTDTQYF
TRBV18	NA	17	TRBJ2-1	TRBD2	TGTGCCAGCTCACCAAGGGTAGCGGGAGACACCTACAATGAGCAGTTCTTC	CASSPRVAGDTYNEQFF
TRBV19	NA	14	TRBJ1-4	TRBD1	TGTGCCAGTAGGACGACCGGGACAGGTGAAAAACTGTTTTTT	CASRTTGTGEKLFF
TRBV10-3	NA	14	TRBJ1-5	TRBD1	TGTGCCATCAGCCGGGACAGGTGGAATCAGCCCCAGCATTTT	CAISRDRWNQPQHF
TRBV28	NA	14	TRBJ1-5	TRBD1	TGTGCCAGCACCTGGGGGACAGCGAATCAGCCCCAGCATTTT	CASTWGTANQPQHF
TRBV29-1	few	16	TRBJ2-1	TRBD1	TGCAGCGTTGAAAGCCGGGACAGGGTGTCGTACAATGAGCAGTTCTTC	CSVESRDRVSYNEQFF
TRBV29-1	NA	12	TRBJ2-1	NA	TGCAGCGTTAATCGCGGCCCCAATGAGCAGTTCTTC	CSVNRGPNEQFF
TRBV5-1	NA	13	TRBJ2-1	NA	TGCGCCAGCAGTGGCACAGGGTACAATGAGCAGTTCTTC	CASSGTGYNEQFF
TRBV19	NA	17	TRBJ1-6	TRBD1	TGTGCCACTAGAGGGGGCATCCCTGGAGCTGGTAATTCACCCCTCCACTTT	CATRGGIPGAGNSPLHF